These 27 T cell receptor beta chains originate from one sample sequenced in a study of blood T cell repertoires in COVID-19. The table came from immunoSEQ multiplex PCR; TCRdb's copy has only in-frame clones and leaves some out. The table shows some 140,000 clones, with around three quarters occurring only once. The source material was peripheral blood. These receptors originate from a man older than 75 with acute or convalescent COVID-19.

The rearrangement uses TRBV10-3 and TRBJ1-3; D call uncertain. Per germline, CDR1 ENHRY and CDR2 SYGVKD. The length of the CDR3 is 14 residues. The germline V and J ends were trimmed by 3 bases and 0 bases, with 6 bases remaining between them. The CDR3 DNA follows: TGTGCCATCAGTGACGGAGGCTCTGGAAACACCATATATTTT. Protein product: CAISDGGSGNTIYF.

The chain employs TRBV2 and TRBJ2-3; 9 nucleotides agree with TRBD1. V was pared by 6 bases and J by 1 base, with 8 bases of the junction left unmatched. Germline CDR1 is SNHLY and CDR2 is FYNNEI. CDR3 length: 16 residues. Here the CDR3 reads CASRPMGQGGTDTQYF. The CDR3 coding sequence is TGTGCCAGCAGGCCGATGGGACAGGGTGGCACAGATACGCAGTATTTT.

The CDR3 DNA sequence: TGTGCCAGCAGTCCTAATCCAGGGGTTGGCGAGCAGTACGTC. Protein product: CASSPNPGVGEQYV. The chain couples TRBV6-5 to TRBJ2-7; TRBD1 is a possible D gene (6 bases). Germline CDR1 reads MNHEY; CDR2 reads SVGAGI. Trimming pared 5 bases from V and 6 bases from J, leaving 17 bases between. CDR3 length: 14 amino acids.

Turning to this clone: Other DNA sequences of this sample code for an identical CDR3. The chain combines TRBV29-1 with TRBJ2-2; a possible D gene is TRBD2 (5 bases). The germline V gene has CDR1 SQVTM and CDR2 ANQGSEA. The V end lost 3 bases, the J end lost 1 base, and 6 bases lay between the germline ends. The length of the CDR3 is 13 residues. The CDR3 is CSVDRGNTGELFF. The CDR3 coding sequence is TGCAGCGTTGATCGGGGGAACACCGGGGAGCTGTTTTTT.

In DNA form, the CDR3 reads TGTGCCAGCATCGTGGGGGGGTTAGGTGGCTACACCTTC. The encoded protein is CASIVGGLGGYTF. The chain employs TRBV6-6 and TRBJ1-2; perhaps TRBD1 as D (5 bases). Trimming cost V 7 bases and J 7 bases, with 16 bases left between them. Per the germline V gene, CDR1 is MNHNY and CDR2 is SVGAGI (reference sequence). The CDR3 extends over 13 amino acids.

V is TRBV2 and J is TRBJ2-7; 7 bases are shared with TRBD2. CDR3 length: 16 residues. CDR1 is SNHLY, CDR2 FYNNEI, per germline. Losses at the gene ends were 5 bases for V and 1 base for J; bases not matched to a gene: 11. Here the CDR3 DNA reads TGTGCCAGCAGTCCAATGGAGACGGGGGGATCCTACGAGCAGTACTTC. Amino acid sequence: CASSPMETGGSYEQYF.

This chain joins TRBV18 and TRBJ1-3; 8 nucleotides agree with TRBD1. CDR1 and CDR2 (germline): KGHSH, LQKENI. V was pared by 5 bases and J by 4 bases, with 7 bases of the junction left unmatched. This CDR3 spans 15 amino acids. The CDR3 nucleotides are TGTGCCAGCTCAGCCGGACAGGGCGCCGGAAACACCATATATTTT. Encoded protein: CASSAGQGAGNTIYF.

The V gene is TRBV6-1, the J gene TRBJ2-5; tentative D call: TRBD2 (5 bases). From germline, CDR1 is MNHNS and CDR2 SASEGT. The CDR3 totals 14 residues. Trimming stripped 3 bases from V and 4 bases from J, with 12 bases between. The CDR3 coding sequence is TGTGCCAGCAGTGATCTGCTAGCAAGAGAGACCCAGTACTTC. Its translation is CASSDLLARETQYF.

V is TRBV18 and J is TRBJ1-1; 8 bases are shared with TRBD1. CDR1 and CDR2 from the germline V gene are KGHSH and LQKENI. The V segment lost 5 bases and the J segment 8 bases; nucleotides outside the gene matches: 10. CDR3 length: 14 residues. The CDR3 spells CASSTNPGTGEAFF. Written as DNA, the CDR3 is TGTGCCAGCTCAACAAATCCCGGGACAGGAGAAGCTTTCTTT.

The rearrangement joins TRBV7-9 to TRBJ2-2; 7 nucleotides match TRBD1. Trimming at V came to 4 bases and at J to 1 base, leaving 6 bases not matched to a gene. Germline CDR1 and CDR2: SEHNR and FQNEAQ (reference sequence). This CDR3 contains 16 residues. CDR3 residues: CASSSPRDRNTGELFF. The CDR3 DNA sequence: TGTGCCAGCAGCTCCCCCCGGGACAGGAACACCGGGGAGCTGTTTTTT.

The chain has TRBV24-1 and TRBJ2-1; TRBD1 is a possible D gene (7 bases). Trimming took off 4 bases at V and 7 bases at J, with 19 bases between the two ends. The germline CDR1 and CDR2 sequences are KGHDR and SFDVKD. The CDR3 consists of 16 residues. CDR3 in amino acids: CATSDHVGRGVNEQFF. CDR3 bases: TGTGCCACCAGTGACCATGTCGGCAGGGGGGTTAATGAGCAGTTCTTC.

CDR3 amino acids: CASSLAGVGTPEAFF. CDR3 in DNA: TGCGCCAGCAGCTTGGCCGGGGTTGGGACACCGGAAGCTTTCTTT. The chain combines TRBV5-1 with TRBJ1-1; TRBD1 is a possible D gene (6 bases). V was clipped by 0 bases and J by 8 bases, with 17 bases between them. Germline CDR1 SGHRS, CDR2 YFSETQ. This CDR3 comprises 15 residues.

The V gene is TRBV9, the J gene TRBJ2-2; 7 nucleotides match TRBD2. In germline, CDR1 is SGDLS, CDR2 YYNGEE. This CDR3 has 14 residues. Trimming at V came to 0 bases and at J to 6 bases, leaving 2 bases not matched to a gene. The chain's CDR3 is CASSVVSGPGELFF. The CDR3 DNA is TGTGCCAGCAGCGTAGTTAGCGGGCCCGGGGAGCTGTTTTTT.

The J gene is TRBJ2-5, the V gene TRBV6-5, with 8 bases matching TRBD2. CDR1 is MNHEY, CDR2 SVGAGI, per germline. The length of the CDR3 is 14 residues. J was trimmed by 5 bases and V by 6 bases; bases with no gene match: 8. The CDR3 DNA sequence: TGTGCCAGCAGCCGCGGGGGGCTTGAGGAGACCCAGTACTTC. It codes for CASSRGGLEETQYF.

The chain uses TRBV24-1 and TRBJ2-1; D ambiguous. The CDR3 runs 13 residues. Trimming took 4 bases from V and 5 from J, leaving 8 bases between them. CDR1 is KGHDR, CDR2 SFDVKD, per germline. CDR3 nucleotides: TGTGCCACCAGTGACGTCACAGACAATGAGCAGTTCTTC. Amino acid sequence: CATSDVTDNEQFF.

The J gene is TRBJ2-2, the V gene TRBV5-1; 9 nucleotides match TRBD1. Germline CDR1 reads SGHRS; CDR2 reads YFSETQ. The CDR3 runs to 18 residues. V lost 0 bases and J lost 2; bases outside the gene matches: 8. The CDR3 sequence: CASSLVFRDRVNTGELFF. CDR3 sequence (DNA): TGCGCCAGCAGCTTGGTTTTCCGGGACAGGGTCAACACCGGGGAGCTGTTTTTT.

This rearrangement joins TRBV5-1 to TRBJ1-4; possibly TRBD1 for D (5 bases). V shed 4 bases and J shed 8 bases, with 12 bases lying between them. CDR3 length equals 13 residues. The germline CDR1 and CDR2 sequences are SGHRS and YFSETQ. The CDR3 sequence is CASSDSVEEKLFF. For the CDR3, the DNA is TGCGCCAGCAGCGACAGTGTGGAAGAAAAACTGTTTTTT. The full variable domain, in which reference TRBV5-1 and TRBJ1-4 provide the parts outside the CDR3, is KAGVTQTPRYLIKTRGQQVTLSCSPISGHRSVSWYQQTPGQGLQFLFEYFSETQRNKGNFPGRFSGRQFSNSRSEMNVSTLELGDSALYLCASSDSVEEKLFFGSGTQLSVL.

The gene calls are TRBV30 and TRBJ2-5, with 10 bases matching TRBD2. From germline, CDR1 is GTSNPN and CDR2 SVGIG (reference sequence). J was trimmed by 8 bases and V by 6 bases; bases with no gene match: 9. The CDR3 is made up of 13 amino acids. CDR3 DNA: TGTGCCTGCGGACTAGCGGACGGTAGAACCCAGTACTTC. Translating gives CACGLADGRTQYF.

The chain is built from TRBV6-6 and TRBJ1-3, with 7 bases aligning to TRBD1. The CDR3 totals 15 residues. J lost 3 bases, V lost 5 bases, and 7 bases had no gene match. The germline CDR1 and CDR2 sequences are MNHNY and SVGAGI (reference sequence). The CDR3, as DNA: TGTGCCAGCAGTATCGACAGGGCGGATGGAAACACCATATATTTT. Translating it yields CASSIDRADGNTIYF.

As to this clone: One junction end disagrees with the germline gene, perhaps due to a read error. The V gene is TRBV6-5, the J gene TRBJ1-4; TRBD1 agrees at 7 bases. There are 14 residues in the CDR3. Germline loops: CDR1 MNHEY, CDR2 SVGAGI. CDR3 in DNA: TGTGCCAGCAGCCCGGGACAGACTTATGAGAAACTGTTTTTT. This translates into CASSPGQTYEKLFF.

J is TRBJ1-5 and V is TRBV6-5; TRBD1 agrees at 8 bases. V lost 4 bases, J lost 9 bases, and 11 bases stayed unmatched. The CDR3 is 15 amino acids. Germline lookup yields CDR1 MNHEY and CDR2 SVGAGI. The CDR3 protein is CASSLDRDGNRPQHF. CDR3 coding DNA: TGTGCCAGCAGTTTGGACAGGGACGGGAATAGGCCCCAGCATTTT.

The chain is built from TRBV9 and TRBJ2-3; D perhaps matches TRBD2 (7 bases). This CDR3 has 20 residues. CDR1 is SGDLS, CDR2 YYNGEE, per germline. V lost 0 bases and J lost 0, with 23 bases in between. CDR3 sequence: CASSVEGEGAGVGSTDTQYF. In DNA form, the CDR3 reads TGTGCCAGCAGCGTAGAGGGGGAAGGGGCGGGAGTCGGGAGCACAGATACGCAGTATTTT.

The chain has TRBV28 and TRBJ1-1; D is ambiguous. The CDR3 is made up of 10 amino acids. Germline V CDR1 and CDR2: MDHEN, SYDVKM. Trimming left V 4 bases short and J 10 bases short, with 7 bases between. CDR3 protein: CASSSVRAFF. For the CDR3, the DNA is TGTGCCAGCAGTTCGGTAAGAGCTTTCTTT.

For the CDR3, the DNA is TGTGCCAGTACCGAGGACAGGGGGAGCAATCAGCCCCAGCATTTT. Residues: CASTEDRGSNQPQHF. This chain joins TRBV19 and TRBJ1-5, with 10 bases identical to TRBD1. Per germline, CDR1 LNHDA and CDR2 SQIVND (reference sequence). This CDR3 contains 15 residues. Losses at the gene ends were 7 bases for V and 1 base for J; bases not matched to a gene: 4.

This clone appeared a single time. The gene calls are TRBV5-4 and TRBJ1-5; 9 positions agree with TRBD1. Germline CDR1 SGHNT, CDR2 YYREEE (reference sequence). The CDR3 totals 14 residues. V trimming: 4 bases; J trimming: 5 bases; junction bases outside the gene matches: 4. The CDR3 sequence is CASSKQGADQPQHF. Written as DNA, the CDR3 is TGTGCCAGCAGCAAACAGGGGGCGGATCAGCCCCAGCATTTT.

The chain joins TRBV19 to TRBJ2-7, with 8 bases that match TRBD2. The CDR3 runs 14 residues. Losses at the gene ends were 4 bases for V and 1 base for J; bases not matched to a gene: 3. CDR1 LNHDA and CDR2 SQIVND come from the germline V gene (reference sequence). The CDR3 DNA follows: TGTGCCAGTAGTAACCAGCGGGGGTCCTACGAGCAGTACTTC. Its translation: CASSNQRGSYEQYF.

The V call is TRBV10-3, the J call TRBJ2-4; D unclear. Germline loops: CDR1 ENHRY, CDR2 SYGVKD. The CDR3 loop spans 16 amino acids. Trimming removed 2 bases at V and 0 bases at J, with 11 bases between. The CDR3 here is CAISETDLLAKNIQYF. DNA of the CDR3: TGTGCCATCAGTGAGACAGACCTGCTAGCCAAAAACATTCAGTACTTC.